A selection of T cell receptor beta chains follows, all from one sample in a study of T cell responses to AZD1222 COVID-19 vaccine. TCRdb's table, derived via immunoSEQ multiplex PCR, lists solely in-frame clones and lacks some. The data hold about 78,000 clones, with 87% observed a single time. The source was peripheral blood, collected on day 0 of AZD1222 vaccination. These receptor sequences come from an adult in good health. CDR3s include the opening cysteine and the closing phenylalanine or tryptophan. A D gene is named only where the DNA matches it firmly. The listing skips clone size in some rows; elsewhere it reads once, few, many or a size class.

j_call d_call v_call clone_size cdr3_nt cdr3_aa
TRBJ1-4 TRBD1 TRBV28 - TGTGCCAGCAGCCCACCGGGACAGGGGGCGCAGAATGAAAAACTGTTTTTT CASSPPGQGAQNEKLFF
TRBJ1-3 TRBD1 TRBV2 - TGTGCCAGCAGGCCGGGACAGCTTGGAAACACCATATATTTT CASRPGQLGNTIYF
TRBJ2-3 - TRBV4-1 - TGCGCCAGCAGCCTCCAGGGAGACGGACAAGGCACAGATACGCAGTATTTT CASSLQGDGQGTDTQYF
TRBJ2-5 TRBD1 TRBV28 - TGTGCCAGCAGTTCCCAGACAGGGGTGGGAGAGACCCAGTACTTC CASSSQTGVGETQYF
TRBJ1-6 TRBD1 TRBV25-1 - TGTGCCAGCAGTCCACGGACAGGAGGGAAATCACCCCTCCACTTT CASSPRTGGKSPLHF
TRBJ1-6 - TRBV18 once TGTGCCAGCTCACCTGACAGTTCCCCCGGGTCACCCCTCCACTTT CASSPDSSPGSPLHF
TRBJ2-7 - TRBV13 - TGTGCCAGCAGCGGGGGGACTGAACGGAACGAGCAGTACTTC CASSGGTERNEQYF
TRBJ1-3 - TRBV7-9 - TGTGCCAGCAGATTCCGACCGGGCTCTGGAAACACCATATATTTT CASRFRPGSGNTIYF
TRBJ2-1 - TRBV5-4 - TGTGCCAGCAGCTCCAGAACGAATGAGCAGTTCTTC CASSSRTNEQFF
TRBJ2-3 - TRBV5-1 - TGCGCCAGCAGCTTGAGGGCCCGCACAGATACGCAGTATTTT CASSLRARTDTQYF
TRBJ2-1 - TRBV29-1 few TGCAGCGTTGTTGTTAGCGGTCACAATGAGCAGTTCTTC CSVVVSGHNEQFF
TRBJ2-7 - TRBV7-9 few TGTGCCAGCAGCCCATGGGGGGGCATTGGTTACGAGCAGTACTTC CASSPWGGIGYEQYF
TRBJ2-4 TRBD2 TRBV28 - TGTGCCAGCACACTGGGTGCCGGGAGGGCCCTCAACATTCAGTACTTC CASTLGAGRALNIQYF
TRBJ1-5 - TRBV18 - TGTGCCAGCTCACCACGGGACACCAATCAGCCCCAGCATTTT CASSPRDTNQPQHF
TRBJ1-2 - TRBV19 - TGTGCCAGTAGGATGGACGTCAACTATGGCTACACCTTC CASRMDVNYGYTF
TRBJ2-1 - TRBV19 - TGTGCCAGTAGTTGGGTTAGCCCGAACAATGAGCAGTTCTTC CASSWVSPNNEQFF
TRBJ2-1 - TRBV19 - TGTGCCAGTAGTATAGCCCCCCTTAGCTCTAATAGTCGGTTCTTC CASSIAPLSSNSRFF
TRBJ1-2 - TRBV18 - TGTGCCAGCTCACCGACCGGGACCAACTATGGCTACACCTTC CASSPTGTNYGYTF
TRBJ1-1 - TRBV18 - TGTGCCAGCTCACCAGAGCAGATTGAAGCTTTCTTT CASSPEQIEAFF
TRBJ2-3 - TRBV11-3 - TGTGCCAGCAGCTCGTCGACATTGACCGGCACAGATACGCAGTATTTT CASSSSTLTGTDTQYF
TRBJ2-7 TRBD2 TRBV6-5 - TGTGCCAGTAGCCGGGCCGGGGGGGCCTACGAGCAGTACTTC CASSRAGGAYEQYF
TRBJ1-6 - TRBV6-1 - TGTGCCAGCAGTGAAACGAACAGGCCAAATTCACCCCTCCACTTT CASSETNRPNSPLHF
TRBJ1-2 - TRBV28 - TGTGCCACCGAGGCAGACTATGGCTACACCTTC CATEADYGYTF
TRBJ2-1 - TRBV29-1 few TGCAGCGTTGAAGGGACAGTTAGTTACAATGAGCAGTTCTTC CSVEGTVSYNEQFF
TRBJ1-4 - TRBV18 - TGTGCCAGCTCACCGGACGCCGGTGAAAAACTGTTTTTT CASSPDAGEKLFF
TRBJ2-1 TRBD2 TRBV11-2 - TGTGCCAGCAGCTTAGATTTTGCTAGCGGGAGAGATGAGCAGTTCTTC CASSLDFASGRDEQFF
TRBJ2-3 TRBD2 TRBV19 once TGTGCCAGTAGTAATAGCGGGGCTAGCACAGATACGCAGTATTTT CASSNSGASTDTQYF
TRBJ2-1 TRBD1 TRBV14 once TGTGCCAGCAGCCAAAAGTTGTTTCGGGACAGACACAATGAGCAGTTCTTC CASSQKLFRDRHNEQFF
TRBJ2-1 - TRBV10-3 few TGTGCCATCAGTGGGGGTCGGGAGCAGTTCTTC CAISGGREQFF
TRBJ2-3 - TRBV15 - TGTGCCACCAGCAGGGGAGACTCTGGGGACACAGATACGCAGTATTTT CATSRGDSGDTDTQYF
TRBJ1-4 - TRBV27 once TGTGCCAGCAGTCCGAACACGAATGAAAAACTGTTTTTT CASSPNTNEKLFF
TRBJ2-2 TRBD1 TRBV24-1 - TGTGCCACCAGTGATTCTCAAGAACAGGGGCCCGGGGAGCTGTTTTTT CATSDSQEQGPGELFF
TRBJ1-1 - TRBV7-2 once TGTGCCAGCAGCTTGGGGACGGACAACACTGAAGCTTTCTTT CASSLGTDNTEAFF
TRBJ1-2 - TRBV5-1 - TGCGCCAGCAGCCCGGTGGGGGGGGCGCAGGGCTACACCTTC CASSPVGGAQGYTF
TRBJ2-5 - TRBV5-4 - TGTGCCAGCAGCCTTACCCGGGGAGAAGAGACCCAGTACTTC CASSLTRGEETQYF
TRBJ2-2 - TRBV11-2 - TGTGCCAGCAGCTTGGTCCCCCTTACCGGGGAGCTGTTTTTT CASSLVPLTGELFF
TRBJ1-1 TRBD1 TRBV27 - TGTGCCAGCACCCCCGGGAGGGGGCGCTTGGACACTGAAGCTTTCTTT CASTPGRGRLDTEAFF
TRBJ1-2 TRBD1 TRBV5-6 - TGTGCCAGCAGCCCTGAATTTACAGGGGGAGGAATCTATGGCTACACCTTC CASSPEFTGGGIYGYTF
TRBJ1-2 - TRBV9 - TGTGCCAGCAGCGTATGGGAAGGCTATGGCTACACCTTC CASSVWEGYGYTF
TRBJ1-6 - TRBV7-2 - TGTGCCAGCAGCTTAGAACACTCCTCTGATTCACCCCTCCACTTT CASSLEHSSDSPLHF
TRBJ2-6 - TRBV5-5 - TGTGCCAGCAGCTTGACTGTCTCTGGGGCCAACGTCCTGACTTTC CASSLTVSGANVLTF
TRBJ2-1 - TRBV3-1/TRBV3-2 - TGTGCCAGCAGCCGAAGAAATGAGCAGTTCTTC CASSRRNEQFF
TRBJ2-2 TRBD2 TRBV7-3 - TGTGCCAGCAGCTTAGGAGCGGGGCCCGACACCGGGGAGCTGTTTTTT CASSLGAGPDTGELFF
TRBJ2-7 - TRBV7-9 - TGTGCCAGCAGCTTAGTTGGTCGCGCGGTTGGCTCCTACGAGCAGTACTTC CASSLVGRAVGSYEQYF
TRBJ2-7 - TRBV15 - TGTGCCACCAGCAGAGACTCTGGACGGGACCCTTACGAGCAGTACTTC CATSRDSGRDPYEQYF